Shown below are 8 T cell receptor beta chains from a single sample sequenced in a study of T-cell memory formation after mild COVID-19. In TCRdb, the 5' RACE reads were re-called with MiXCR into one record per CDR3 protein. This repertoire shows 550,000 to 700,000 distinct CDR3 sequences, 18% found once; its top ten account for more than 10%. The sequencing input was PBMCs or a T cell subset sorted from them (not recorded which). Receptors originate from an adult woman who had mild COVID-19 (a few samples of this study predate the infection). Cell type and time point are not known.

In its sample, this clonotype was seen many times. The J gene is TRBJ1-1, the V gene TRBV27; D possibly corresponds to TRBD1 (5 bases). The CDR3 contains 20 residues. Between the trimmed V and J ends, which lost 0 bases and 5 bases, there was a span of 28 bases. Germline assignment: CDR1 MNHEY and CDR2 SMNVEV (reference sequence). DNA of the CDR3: TGTGCCAGCAGTTTATCGGCCACGACAGTGGATGGCGGCTGGGGGACTGAAGCTTTCTTT. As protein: CASSLSATTVDGGWGTEAFF.

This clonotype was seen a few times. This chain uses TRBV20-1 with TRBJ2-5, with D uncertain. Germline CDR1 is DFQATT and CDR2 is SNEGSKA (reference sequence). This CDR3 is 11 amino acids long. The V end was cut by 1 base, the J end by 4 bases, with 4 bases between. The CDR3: CSARVRETQYF. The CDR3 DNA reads TGCAGTGCTAGAGTCCGAGAGACCCAGTACTTC.

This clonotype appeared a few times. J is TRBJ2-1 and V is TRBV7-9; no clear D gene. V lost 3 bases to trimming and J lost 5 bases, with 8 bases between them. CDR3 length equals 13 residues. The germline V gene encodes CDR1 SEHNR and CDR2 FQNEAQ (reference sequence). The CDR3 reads CASSFPLDNEQFF. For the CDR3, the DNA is TGTGCCAGCAGCTTTCCACTCGACAATGAGCAGTTCTTC. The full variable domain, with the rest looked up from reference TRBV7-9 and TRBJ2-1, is DTGVSQNPRHKITKRGQNVTFRCDPISEHNRLYWYRQTLGQGPEFLTYFQNEAQLEKSRLLSDRFSAERPKGSFSTLEIQRTEQGDSAMYLCASSFPLDNEQFFGPGTRLTVL.

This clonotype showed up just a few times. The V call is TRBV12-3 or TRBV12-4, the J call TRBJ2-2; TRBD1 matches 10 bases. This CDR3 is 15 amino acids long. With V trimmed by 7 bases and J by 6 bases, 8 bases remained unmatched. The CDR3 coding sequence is TGTGCCAGCACTCCGGGACAGGGGTATTCCGGGGAGCTGTTTTTT. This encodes CASTPGQGYSGELFF.

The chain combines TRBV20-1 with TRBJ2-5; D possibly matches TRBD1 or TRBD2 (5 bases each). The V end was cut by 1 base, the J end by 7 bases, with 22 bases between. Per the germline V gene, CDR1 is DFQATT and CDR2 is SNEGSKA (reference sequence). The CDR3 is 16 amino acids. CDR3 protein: CSARGDRHMGMGTQYF. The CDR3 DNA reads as TGCAGTGCTAGAGGGGACCGACACATGGGAATGGGGACCCAGTACTTC.

In DNA, the CDR3 is TGCGCCAGCAGCCAAGATGGGACAGTTGAGACCCAGTACTTC. Its protein is CASSQDGTVETQYF. This chain connects TRBV4-1 to TRBJ2-5, with TRBD1 matching over 7 bases. The V gene's germline CDR1 is MGHRA and CDR2 YSYEKL. V was pared by 0 bases and J by 5 bases, with 3 bases of the junction left unmatched. The CDR3 has 14 amino acids.

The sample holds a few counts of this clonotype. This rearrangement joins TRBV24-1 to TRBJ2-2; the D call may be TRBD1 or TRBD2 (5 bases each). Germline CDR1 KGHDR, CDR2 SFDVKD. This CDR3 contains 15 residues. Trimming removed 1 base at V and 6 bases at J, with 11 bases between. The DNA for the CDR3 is TGTGCCACCAGTGATTTTCAGGGACGGCCCGGGGAGCTGTTTTTT. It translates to CATSDFQGRPGELFF.

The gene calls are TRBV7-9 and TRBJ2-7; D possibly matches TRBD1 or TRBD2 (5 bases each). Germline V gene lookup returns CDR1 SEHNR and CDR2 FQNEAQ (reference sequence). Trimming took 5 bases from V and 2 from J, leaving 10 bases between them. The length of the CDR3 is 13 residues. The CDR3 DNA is TGTGCCAGCAGCGGGGGAAGAGCCTACGAGCAGTACTTC. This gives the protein CASSGGRAYEQYF.